The TCR beta chain under discussion was sequenced for a study of blood T cell repertoires in COVID-19. On the study more broadly: Collection of acute and convalescent COVID-19 samples took place in the United States, Italy and Spain. Sources were T cells, B-cell-depleted T cells, or PBMCs; the material itself was cDNA or gDNA.

Original methodology: Reference gene primer amplification gave estimated nucleated cell counts. Profiled with immunoSEQ multiplex PCR; TCRdb holds only in-frame clones, not every one. The V and J calls and clone size come from that table; D and trimming were worked out from the DNA. Seen here are around 63,000 clones, about 80% observed once, and the top ten hold about 32%. The sequenced sample consisted of peripheral blood. This clonotype was sampled from a human donor in a cohort sampled during active COVID-19.

This CDR3 is CASSRVRSESYEQYF. CDR3 in DNA: TGTGCCAGCAGCCGGGTCCGCTCGGAATCCTACGAGCAGTACTTC. This chain joins TRBV5-4 and TRBJ2-7; the D is unclear. Looked up from germline, CDR1 is SGHNT and CDR2 is YYREEE (reference sequence). CDR3 length: 15 amino acids. Trimming left V 4 bases short and J 1 base short, with 15 bases between.